These 2 T cell receptor beta chains share one sample of origin, sequenced in a study of post-analysis software for immune sequencing data. TCR beta cDNA libraries included unique molecular identifiers. TCRdb independently ran MiXCR on the PCR reads; one entry per CDR3 protein. This sample has roughly 700,000 distinct CDR3 sequences; 30% occur once, and the top ten carry 0.5% to 0.6%. Study results and limitations: Relative to controls, patients had five TRBV segments at higher frequency, with TRBV5-6, TRBV5-1 and TRBV20-1 among these.

The antigens these receptors bind are not known. What was sequenced was blood. These receptors originate from a girl between 10 and 17 years old with multiple sclerosis.

In this sample, this clonotype turned up a few times. It is likely a read error, because the conserved phenylalanine at the end of the CDR3 is missing. The chain uses TRBV7-2 and TRBJ2-5; 9 nucleotides agree with TRBD2. Trimming at V came to 8 bases and at J to 2 bases, leaving 12 bases not matched to a gene. Looked up from germline, CDR1 is SGHTA and CDR2 is FQGNSA. This CDR3 has 16 residues. The CDR3 bases are TGTGCCAGCGGGTCCCCGACTAGCGGACAACAAGAGACCCAGTACTGC. Protein sequence: CASGSPTSGQQETQYC.

This clonotype was observed a handful of times. The V call is TRBV7-9, the J call TRBJ2-7; D perhaps matches TRBD2 (6 bases). This CDR3 spans 15 amino acids. Germline loops: CDR1 SEHNR, CDR2 FQNEAQ (reference sequence). V lost 5 bases and J 3 bases, leaving 17 bases between the germline ends. CDR3 nucleotide sequence: TGTGCCAGCAGCACAACCTCCCGGGGAGGCTACGAGCAGTACTTC. This codes for CASSTTSRGGYEQYF.